This T cell receptor (beta chain) originates from a study of neoadjuvant anti-PD-1 for oral cavity cancer. Most PBMC samples had approximately 470 ng input DNA in six replicates. Clones were read by immunoSEQ multiplex PCR, and TCRdb kept only the in-frame ones, dropping some. The data hold fewer than 90,000 clones, with roughly four fifths observed a single time. The CDR3 has 14 amino acids. Looked up from germline, CDR1 is SEHNR and CDR2 is FQNEAQ (reference sequence). Trimming took off 2 bases at V and 4 bases at J, with 9 bases between the two ends. Source: PBMCs, taken before nivolumab (anti-PD-1) treatment. The chain couples TRBV7-9 to TRBJ1-5, with TRBD1 as a possible D gene (5 bases). The clonotype was recovered from a person between 40 and 85 years old with oral cavity squamous cell carcinoma. CDR3 sequence reads: CASSLMGENQPQHF. The CDR3 bases are TGTGCCAGCAGCTTAATGGGGGAGAATCAGCCCCAGCATTTT.